This T cell receptor beta chain comes out of a study of blood T cell repertoires in COVID-19. Clones were sequenced by immunoSEQ multiplex PCR, and TCRdb holds only the in-frame ones, with some missing. The sample includes about 520,000 clones, 70% to 90% of them seen just once. This clone was seen more than once but under ten times. Distinct nucleotide sequences in the sample also encode this CDR3. CDR1 is SEHNR, CDR2 FQNEAQ, per germline (reference sequence). The CDR3 runs 14 residues. The V segment lost 5 bases and the J segment 5 bases; nucleotides outside the gene matches: 3. The sequencing sample was made of peripheral blood. V usage is TRBV7-9 and J usage is TRBJ1-5; 10 nucleotides agree with TRBD1. This sequence originates from a human donor in a cohort sampled during active COVID-19. CDR3: CASSRGTGDQPQHF. For the CDR3, the DNA is TGTGCCAGCAGCCGTGGGACAGGGGATCAGCCCCAGCATTTT.